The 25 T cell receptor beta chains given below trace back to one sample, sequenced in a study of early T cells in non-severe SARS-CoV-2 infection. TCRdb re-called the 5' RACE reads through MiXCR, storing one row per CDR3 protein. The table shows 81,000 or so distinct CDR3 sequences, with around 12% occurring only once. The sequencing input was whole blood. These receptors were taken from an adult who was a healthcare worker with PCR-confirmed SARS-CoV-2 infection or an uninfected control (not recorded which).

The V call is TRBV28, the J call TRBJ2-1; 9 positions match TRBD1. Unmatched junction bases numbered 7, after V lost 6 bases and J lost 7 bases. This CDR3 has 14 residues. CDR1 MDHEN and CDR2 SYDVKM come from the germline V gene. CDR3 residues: CASRKGTGFNEQFF. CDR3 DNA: TGTGCCAGCAGGAAGGGGACAGGGTTTAATGAGCAGTTCTTC.

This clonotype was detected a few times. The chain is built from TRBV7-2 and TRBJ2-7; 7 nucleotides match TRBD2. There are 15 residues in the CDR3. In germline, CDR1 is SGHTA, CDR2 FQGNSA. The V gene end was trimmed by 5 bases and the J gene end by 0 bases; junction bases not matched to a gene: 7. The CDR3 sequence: CASSPEGRASYEQYF. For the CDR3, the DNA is TGTGCCAGCAGCCCGGAAGGGAGGGCCTCCTACGAGCAGTACTTC.

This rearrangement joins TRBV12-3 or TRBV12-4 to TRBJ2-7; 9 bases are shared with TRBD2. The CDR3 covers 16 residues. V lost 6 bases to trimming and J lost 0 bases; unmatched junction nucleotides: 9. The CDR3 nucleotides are TGTGCCAGCAGCAAAAGACTAGCGGATAGCTCCTACGAGCAGTACTTC. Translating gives CASSKRLADSSYEQYF.

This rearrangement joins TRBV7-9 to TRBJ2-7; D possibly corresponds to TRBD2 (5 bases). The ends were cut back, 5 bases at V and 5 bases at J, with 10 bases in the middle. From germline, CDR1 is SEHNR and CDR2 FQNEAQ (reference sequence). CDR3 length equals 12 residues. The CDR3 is CASSLNGDEQYF. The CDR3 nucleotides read TGTGCCAGCAGCCTCAACGGGGACGAGCAGTACTTC.

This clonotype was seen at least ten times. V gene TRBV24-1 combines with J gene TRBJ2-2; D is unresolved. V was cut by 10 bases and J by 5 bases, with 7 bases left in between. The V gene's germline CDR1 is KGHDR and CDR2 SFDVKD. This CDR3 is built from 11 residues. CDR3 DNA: TGTGCCACTGAGAAAACCGGGGAGCTGTTTTTT. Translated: CATEKTGELFF.

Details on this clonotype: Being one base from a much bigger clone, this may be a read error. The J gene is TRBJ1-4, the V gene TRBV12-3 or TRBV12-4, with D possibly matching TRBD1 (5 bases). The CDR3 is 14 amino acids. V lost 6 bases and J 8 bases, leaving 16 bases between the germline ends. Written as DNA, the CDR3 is TGTGCCAGCAGATTGGGACGGAGTAAAGAAAAACTGTTTTTT. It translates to CASRLGRSKEKLFF.

CDR3 in amino acids: CSVDRDGGEQFF. The CDR3 region has the DNA TGCAGCGTTGACCGGGACGGCGGTGAGCAGTTCTTC. This sequence joins TRBV29-1 and TRBJ2-1; D may be TRBD1 or TRBD2 (5 bases each). CDR3 length equals 12 residues. Germline values: CDR1 SQVTM, CDR2 ANQGSEA. The ends were cut back, 3 bases at V and 9 bases at J, with 12 bases in the middle.

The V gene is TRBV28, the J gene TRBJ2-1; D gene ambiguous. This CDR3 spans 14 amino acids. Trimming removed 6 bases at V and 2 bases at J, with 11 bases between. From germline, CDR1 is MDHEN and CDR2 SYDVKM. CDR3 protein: CASSPLPAYNEQFF. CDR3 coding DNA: TGTGCCAGCAGCCCACTACCAGCCTACAATGAGCAGTTCTTC.

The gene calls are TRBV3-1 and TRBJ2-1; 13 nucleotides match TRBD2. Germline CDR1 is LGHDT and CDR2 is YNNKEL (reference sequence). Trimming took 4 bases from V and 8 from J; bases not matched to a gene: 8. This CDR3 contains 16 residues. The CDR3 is CASSRAGTSGVDEQFF. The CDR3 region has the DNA TGTGCCAGCAGCCGCGCCGGGACTAGCGGGGTCGATGAGCAGTTCTTC.

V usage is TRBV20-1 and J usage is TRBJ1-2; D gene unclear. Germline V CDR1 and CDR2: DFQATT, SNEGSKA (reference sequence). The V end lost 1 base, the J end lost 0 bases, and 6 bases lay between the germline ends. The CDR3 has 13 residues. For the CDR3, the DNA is TGCAGTGCTAGAGTTTCGGCTAACTATGGCTACACCTTC. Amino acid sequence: CSARVSANYGYTF.

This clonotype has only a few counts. The CDR3 here is CAWSPGGIVQPQHF. The CDR3, as DNA: TGTGCCTGGAGCCCCGGGGGTATAGTTCAGCCCCAGCATTTT. The chain employs TRBV30 and TRBJ1-5; the D gene is possibly TRBD1 (5 bases). Germline loops: CDR1 GTSNPN, CDR2 SVGIG (reference sequence). V lost 3 bases to trimming and J lost 6 bases, with 15 bases between them. CDR3 length equals 14 residues.

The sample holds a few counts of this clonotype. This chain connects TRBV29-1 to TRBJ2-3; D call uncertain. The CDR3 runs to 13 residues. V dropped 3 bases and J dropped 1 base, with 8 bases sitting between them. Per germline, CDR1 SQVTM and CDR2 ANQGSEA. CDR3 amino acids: CSVEVPGTDTQYF. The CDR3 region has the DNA TGCAGCGTTGAGGTCCCTGGCACAGATACGCAGTATTTT.

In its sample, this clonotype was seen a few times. CDR3 sequence (DNA): TGTGCCAGCTCACCAGAATTGTATAGGGTCTACAGTGAAGCTTTCTTT. Protein sequence: CASSPELYRVYSEAFF. The chain joins TRBV18 to TRBJ1-1; D gene unclear. The CDR3 has 16 residues. Germline V CDR1 and CDR2: KGHSH, LQKENI. Trimming removed 2 bases at V and 7 bases at J, with 20 bases between. The variable domain in full, completed from reference TRBV18 and TRBJ1-1, reads NAGVMQNPRHLVRRRGQEARLRCSPMKGHSHVYWYRQLPEEGLKFMVYLQKENIIDESGMPKERFSAEFPKEGPSILRIQQVVRGDSAAYFCASSPELYRVYSEAFFGQGTRLTVV.

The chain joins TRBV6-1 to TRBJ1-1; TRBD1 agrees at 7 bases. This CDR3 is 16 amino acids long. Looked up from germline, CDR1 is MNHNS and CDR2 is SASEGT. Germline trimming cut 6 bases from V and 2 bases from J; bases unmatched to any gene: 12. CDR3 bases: TGTGCCAGCAGGCGAAGGGACAGCGCCTCCAACACTGAAGCTTTCTTT. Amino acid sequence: CASRRRDSASNTEAFF.

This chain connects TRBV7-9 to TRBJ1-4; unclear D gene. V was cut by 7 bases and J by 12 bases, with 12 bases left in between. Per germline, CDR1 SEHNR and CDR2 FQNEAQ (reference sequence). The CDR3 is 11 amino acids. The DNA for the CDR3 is TGTGCCAGCACCCTCGAGGCAGAACTGTTTTTT. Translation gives CASTLEAELFF.

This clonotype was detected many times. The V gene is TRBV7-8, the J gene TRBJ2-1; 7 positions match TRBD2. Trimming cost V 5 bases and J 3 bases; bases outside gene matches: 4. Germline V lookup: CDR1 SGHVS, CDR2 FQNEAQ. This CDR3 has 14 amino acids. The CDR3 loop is CASSPWGGYNEQFF. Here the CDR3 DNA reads TGTGCCAGCAGCCCCTGGGGGGGCTACAATGAGCAGTTCTTC.

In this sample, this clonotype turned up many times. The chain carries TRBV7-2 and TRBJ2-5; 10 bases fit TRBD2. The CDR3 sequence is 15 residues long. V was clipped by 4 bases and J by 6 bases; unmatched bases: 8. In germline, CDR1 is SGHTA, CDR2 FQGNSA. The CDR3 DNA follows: TGTGCCAGCAGCTCAGAGGGGACTAGCGTTCAGACCCAGTACTTC. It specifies CASSSEGTSVQTQYF. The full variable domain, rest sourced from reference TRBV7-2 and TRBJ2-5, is GAGVSQSPSNKVTEKGKDVELRCDPISGHTALYWYRQSLGQGLEFLIYFQGNSAPDKSGLPSDRFSAERTGGSVSTLTIQRTQQEDSAVYLCASSSEGTSVQTQYFGPGTRLLVL.

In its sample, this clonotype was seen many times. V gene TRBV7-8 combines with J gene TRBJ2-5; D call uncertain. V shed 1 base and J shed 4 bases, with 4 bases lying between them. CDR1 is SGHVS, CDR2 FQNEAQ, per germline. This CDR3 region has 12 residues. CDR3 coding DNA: TGTGCCAGCAGCTTAGGTGTAGAGACCCAGTACTTC. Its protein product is CASSLGVETQYF.

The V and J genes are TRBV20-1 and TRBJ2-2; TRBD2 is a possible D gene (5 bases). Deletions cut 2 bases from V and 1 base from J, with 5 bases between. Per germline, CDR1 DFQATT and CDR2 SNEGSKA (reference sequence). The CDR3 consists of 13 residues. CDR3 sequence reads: CSARRGNTGELFF. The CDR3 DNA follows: TGCAGTGCTAGACGGGGGAACACCGGGGAGCTGTTTTTT.

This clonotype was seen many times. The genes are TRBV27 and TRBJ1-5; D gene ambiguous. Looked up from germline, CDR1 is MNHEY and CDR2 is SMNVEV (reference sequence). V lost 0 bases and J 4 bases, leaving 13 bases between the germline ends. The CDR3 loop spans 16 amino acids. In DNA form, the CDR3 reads TGTGCCAGCAGTTTATCACCGGGAACTCGGAATCAGCCCCAGCATTTT. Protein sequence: CASSLSPGTRNQPQHF.

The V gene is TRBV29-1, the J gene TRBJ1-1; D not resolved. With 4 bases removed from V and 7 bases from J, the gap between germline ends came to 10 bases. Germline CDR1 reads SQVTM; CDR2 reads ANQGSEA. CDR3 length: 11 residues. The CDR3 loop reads CSVVLSREAFF. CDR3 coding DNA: TGCAGCGTTGTACTGAGCCGTGAAGCTTTCTTT.

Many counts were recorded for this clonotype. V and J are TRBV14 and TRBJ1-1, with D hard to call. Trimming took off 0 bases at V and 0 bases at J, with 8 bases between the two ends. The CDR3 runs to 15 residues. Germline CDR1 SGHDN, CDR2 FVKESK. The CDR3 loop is CASSQERSMNTEAFF. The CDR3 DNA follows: TGTGCCAGCAGCCAAGAGCGAAGTATGAACACTGAAGCTTTCTTT.

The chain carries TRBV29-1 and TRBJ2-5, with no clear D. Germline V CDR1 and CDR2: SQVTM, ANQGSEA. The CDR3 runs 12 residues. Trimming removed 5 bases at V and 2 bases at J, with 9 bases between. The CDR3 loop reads CSVRRQQETQYF. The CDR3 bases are TGCAGCGTTAGGCGTCAGCAAGAGACCCAGTACTTC.

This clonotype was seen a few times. The chain's CDR3 is CASSLWSAGSFF. For the CDR3, the DNA is TGTGCCAGCAGTTTATGGTCAGCGGGATCGTTCTTC. This chain uses TRBV28 with TRBJ2-1, with TRBD2 identical over 7 bases. Germline lookup yields CDR1 MDHEN and CDR2 SYDVKM. CDR3 size: 12 residues. The J segment lost 15 bases and the V segment lost 0 bases, leaving 5 bases of the junction unmatched. The full variable domain, in which reference TRBV28 and TRBJ2-1 provide the parts outside the CDR3, is DVKVTQSSRYLVKRTGEKVFLECVQDMDHENMFWYRQDPGLGLRLIYFSYDVKMKEKGDIPEGYSVSREKKERFSLILESASTNQTSMYLCASSLWSAGSFFGPGTRLTVL.

This CDR3 reads CSARGQAYTEAFF. The DNA for the CDR3 is TGCAGTGCTAGAGGGCAGGCTTACACTGAAGCTTTCTTT. This chain links TRBV20-1 with TRBJ1-1; D is uncertain. Trimming removed 1 base at V and 3 bases at J, with 9 bases between. The CDR3 has 13 residues. Germline lookup yields CDR1 DFQATT and CDR2 SNEGSKA (reference sequence).